The 10 T cell receptor beta chains below come from one sample, sequenced in a study of blood T cell repertoires in COVID-19. Here immunoSEQ multiplex PCR was the method, and the copy in TCRdb shows in-frame clones only, minus some. The sample contains approximately 150,000 clones, about 91% of which appear only once. What was sequenced was peripheral blood. These receptors were taken from a human donor in a cohort sampled during active COVID-19.

The J gene is TRBJ1-5, the V gene TRBV5-6; perhaps TRBD1 as D (6 bases). The germline CDR1 and CDR2 sequences are SGHDT and YYEEEE. V was pared by 4 bases and J by 0 bases, with 14 bases between. This CDR3 is built from 16 residues. The DNA of the CDR3 is TGTGCCAGCAGCCCGAGGGGGGGCAATAGCAATCAGCCCCAGCATTTT. This gives the protein CASSPRGGNSNQPQHF.

The chain has TRBV7-3 and TRBJ1-6, with D uncertain. Germline V gives CDR1 SGHTA, CDR2 FQGTGA. Between the trimmed V and J ends, which lost 0 bases and 0 bases, there was a span of 6 bases. CDR3 size: 16 residues. The CDR3, as DNA: TGTGCCAGCAGCTTAACGGCCAACTCCTATAATTCACCCCTCCACTTT. Its translation is CASSLTANSYNSPLHF.

The chain joins TRBV4-1 to TRBJ2-7; 8 nucleotides agree with TRBD1. From germline, CDR1 is MGHRA and CDR2 YSYEKL. The CDR3 runs to 15 residues. V was pared by 0 bases and J by 0 bases, with 1 base of the junction left unmatched. The CDR3 loop reads CASSQEDRASYEQYF. CDR3 sequence (DNA): TGCGCCAGCAGCCAAGAGGACAGGGCCTCCTACGAGCAGTACTTC.

The gene calls are TRBV7-9 and TRBJ2-5; no definite D call. This CDR3 has 11 residues. Looked up from germline, CDR1 is SEHNR and CDR2 is FQNEAQ (reference sequence). Trimming removed 0 bases at V and 9 bases at J, with 5 bases between. Written as DNA, the CDR3 is TGTGCCAGCAGCTTAGCGTCAGCCCAGTACTTC. Translating it yields CASSLASAQYF. Filled out from reference TRBV7-9 and TRBJ2-5, the complete variable domain reads DTGVSQNPRHKITKRGQNVTFRCDPISEHNRLYWYRQTLGQGPEFLTYFQNEAQLEKSRLLSDRFSAERPKGSFSTLEIQRTEQGDSAMYLCASSLASAQYFGPGTRLLVL.

The chain has TRBV13 and TRBJ2-3; 7 nucleotides agree with TRBD2. CDR1 is PRHDT and CDR2 is FYEKMQ in the germline V gene (reference sequence). The CDR3 totals 15 residues. V trimming: 1 base; J trimming: 4 bases; junction bases outside the gene matches: 5. CDR3 DNA sequence: TGTGCCAGCAGCTTAGCGGGGGGATTAGCAGATACGCAGTATTTT. This codes for CASSLAGGLADTQYF.

The chain joins TRBV18 to TRBJ1-2; 12 positions agree with TRBD1. The trim removed 6 bases at V and 4 bases at J, leaving 9 bases unmatched. Germline CDR1 KGHSH, CDR2 LQKENI. This CDR3 region has 16 residues. The CDR3 is CASSRPGTGGGYGYTF. The CDR3 DNA reads as TGTGCCAGCTCGCGACCCGGGACAGGGGGCGGCTATGGCTACACCTTC.

The chain couples TRBV7-2 to TRBJ1-4; TRBD1 aligns across 7 bases. Germline loops: CDR1 SGHTA, CDR2 FQGNSA. The trim removed 3 bases at V and 3 bases at J, leaving 4 bases unmatched. The length of the CDR3 is 15 residues. The CDR3 nucleotides read TGTGCCAGCAGCTTTGGGACAGCCCCTAATGAAAAACTGTTTTTT. This encodes CASSFGTAPNEKLFF.

The chain combines TRBV2 with TRBJ2-7, with D perhaps TRBD1 (5 bases). The CDR3 totals 13 residues. Germline CDR1 and CDR2: SNHLY and FYNNEI. Trimming stripped 8 bases from V and 1 base from J, with 12 bases between. The CDR3 DNA sequence: TGTGCCAGCCGCGATGACAGATCCTACGAGCAGTACTTC. This translates into CASRDDRSYEQYF.

This rearrangement joins TRBV6-6 to TRBJ1-6, with D perhaps matching TRBD1 (6 bases). Trimming cost V 4 bases and J 10 bases, with 11 bases left between them. The CDR3 totals 13 residues. The germline CDR1 and CDR2 sequences are MNHNY and SVGAGI (reference sequence). The CDR3 sequence: CASSWAGESPLHF. The CDR3 DNA is TGTGCCAGCAGTTGGGCAGGGGAATCACCCCTCCACTTT.

The V and J genes are TRBV3-1 (or the pseudogene TRBV3-2) and TRBJ2-3, with 11 bases fitting TRBD2. This CDR3 has 17 amino acids. The germline V gene has CDR1 LGHDT and CDR2 YNNKEL (reference sequence). Trimming at V came to 1 base and at J to 2 bases, leaving 5 bases not matched to a gene. The CDR3 region is CASSQVRLAGHTDTQYF. CDR3 bases: TGTGCCAGCAGCCAAGTCCGACTAGCGGGGCACACAGATACGCAGTATTTT.